The 32 T cell receptor beta chains below were found in one sample sequenced in a study of blood T cell repertoires in COVID-19. Clones were sequenced by immunoSEQ multiplex PCR, and TCRdb holds only the in-frame ones, with some missing. Among about 47,000 clones listed, over 80% were seen once. Sequenced sample: peripheral blood. The source is a man in his sixties with active COVID-19.

This clone was detected only a few times. The V call is TRBV5-4, the J call TRBJ2-3; TRBD2 matches 7 bases. CDR1 is SGHNT, CDR2 YYREEE, per germline (reference sequence). The ends lost 1 base at V and 5 bases at J; junction bases unmatched: 4. This CDR3 has 14 residues. CDR3 amino acids: CASSLRREKDTQYF. In DNA, the CDR3 is TGTGCCAGCAGCTTGAGGCGGGAGAAAGATACGCAGTATTTT.

DNA of the CDR3: TGTGCCTGGAGTCTACAGGAAACGGGCTACGAGCAGTACTTC. Residues: CAWSLQETGYEQYF. The rearrangement joins TRBV30 to TRBJ2-7; perhaps TRBD1 as D (5 bases). CDR1 GTSNPN and CDR2 SVGIG come from the germline V gene (reference sequence). The CDR3 is 14 residues long. Trimming shortened V by 2 bases and J by 3 bases, and 14 bases separated the two germline ends. Drawing the rest from reference TRBV30 and TRBJ2-7, the complete variable domain is SQTIHQWPATLVQPVGSPLSLECTVEGTSNPNLYWYRQAAGRGLQLLFYSVGIGQISSEVPQNLSASRPQDRQFILSSKKLLLSDSGFYLCAWSLQETGYEQYFGPGTRLTVT.

The chain uses TRBV6-6 and TRBJ1-6; 7 bases are shared with TRBD1. Germline V CDR1 and CDR2: MNHNY, SVGAGI (reference sequence). V lost 5 bases and J lost 9; bases outside the gene matches: 1. The CDR3 has 12 residues. The CDR3 DNA reads TGTGCCAGCAGTAGACAGGGTTCACCCCTCCACTTT. Its protein product is CASSRQGSPLHF.

The chain recombines TRBV7-9 with TRBJ2-6; D is possibly TRBD1 (6 bases). The CDR3 extends over 16 amino acids. Trimming left V 1 base short and J 3 bases short, with 10 bases between. CDR1 is SEHNR, CDR2 FQNEAQ, per germline (reference sequence). CDR3 DNA: TGTGCCAGCAGCTTAGAGTGGACAGTTGGGGCCAACGTCCTGACTTTC. Its translation: CASSLEWTVGANVLTF.

The chain has TRBV7-2 and TRBJ2-7; D is perhaps TRBD2 (6 bases). This CDR3 has 15 residues. Trimming cost V 3 bases and J 3 bases, with 15 bases left between them. Germline loops: CDR1 SGHTA, CDR2 FQGNSA. This CDR3 is CASSLSSGLYYEQYF. The CDR3, as DNA: TGTGCCAGCAGCTTGAGTAGCGGTCTTTACTACGAGCAGTACTTC.

The chain employs TRBV7-9 and TRBJ2-3; no clear D. The CDR3 has 13 residues. Germline V lookup: CDR1 SEHNR, CDR2 FQNEAQ (reference sequence). Trimming took off 1 base at V and 2 bases at J, with 4 bases between the two ends. As DNA, the CDR3 is TGTGCCAGCAGCTTAGGCTACACAGATACGCAGTATTTT. It codes for CASSLGYTDTQYF.

This clone was picked up a small number of times. The rearrangement links TRBV18 to TRBJ2-1, with D perhaps TRBD1 (6 bases). The CDR3 consists of 15 residues. CDR1 is KGHSH and CDR2 is LQKENI in the germline V gene. Trimming stripped 2 bases from V and 0 bases from J, with 8 bases between. CDR3 region: CASSPEQGSYNEQFF. Here the CDR3 DNA reads TGTGCCAGCTCACCAGAACAGGGCTCCTACAATGAGCAGTTCTTC.

For this clone: The same CDR3 arises from other DNA sequences in this sample as well. The V and J genes are TRBV5-1 and TRBJ1-2; 9 positions agree with TRBD1. Germline V gene data show CDR1 as SGHRS and CDR2 as YFSETQ. This CDR3 has 13 amino acids. The ends lost 4 bases at V and 5 bases at J; junction bases unmatched: 3. The CDR3 sequence is CASSPTGGYGYTF. The DNA for the CDR3 is TGCGCCAGCAGCCCGACAGGGGGGTATGGCTACACCTTC.

This sequence joins TRBV4-2 and TRBJ2-5, with 7 positions matching TRBD2. Trimming cost V 0 bases and J 5 bases; bases outside gene matches: 3. Germline values: CDR1 LGHNA, CDR2 YNFKEQ. The CDR3 covers 14 residues. The CDR3 DNA follows: TGTGCCAGCAGCCAAGAATCAGCGGGGGAGACCCAGTACTTC. It encodes CASSQESAGETQYF.

The chain carries TRBV7-9 and TRBJ1-4; 8 nucleotides align to TRBD1. V was pared by 4 bases and J by 8 bases, with 6 bases of the junction left unmatched. The CDR3 has 14 residues. Looked up from germline, CDR1 is SEHNR and CDR2 is FQNEAQ (reference sequence). This CDR3 is CASSWTGRGEKLFF. The CDR3 coding sequence is TGTGCCAGCAGCTGGACAGGGAGGGGGGAAAAACTGTTTTTT.

CDR3 sequence: CATSRDDGLFPTDTQYF. The CDR3 nucleotides are TGTGCCACCAGCAGAGATGACGGACTGTTTCCCACAGATACGCAGTATTTT. J is TRBJ2-3 and V is TRBV15; possibly TRBD2 for D (5 bases). This CDR3 has 17 amino acids. V lost 0 bases and J 2 bases, leaving 15 bases between the germline ends. CDR1 is LNHNV, CDR2 YYDKDF, per germline (reference sequence).

V and J are TRBV7-9 and TRBJ2-1; D is ambiguous. Germline CDR1 and CDR2: SEHNR and FQNEAQ (reference sequence). The germline V and J ends were trimmed by 2 bases and 11 bases, with 13 bases remaining between them. The CDR3 sequence is 13 residues long. The CDR3 nucleotides read TGTGCCAGCAGCTTATCCGAGCTCAAGAAGCAGTTCTTC. Residues: CASSLSELKKQFF.

Concerning this clone itself: At one end the junction does not follow the germline gene, possibly because of a read error. The chain's CDR3 is CASSLRELDTQYF. CDR3 coding DNA: TGTGCTAGCAGCTTACGGGAATTAGATACGCAGTATTTT. The gene calls are TRBV7-7 and TRBJ2-3, with a tentative D call TRBD2 (5 bases). Germline lookup yields CDR1 SSHAT and CDR2 FNYEAQ (reference sequence). The CDR3 consists of 13 residues.

The chain has TRBV7-3 and TRBJ2-2; 10 bases are a match to TRBD2. In germline, CDR1 is SGHTA, CDR2 FQGTGA. V gave up 2 bases and J gave up 4 bases; unmatched junction bases: 4. This CDR3 spans 16 amino acids. CDR3 loop: CASSLLAGVATGELFF. DNA of the CDR3: TGTGCCAGCAGCTTACTAGCGGGGGTTGCCACCGGGGAGCTGTTTTTT.

V usage is TRBV7-2 and J usage is TRBJ2-5; 10 nucleotides align to TRBD1. Germline CDR1 is SGHTA and CDR2 is FQGNSA. The length of the CDR3 is 13 residues. Losses at the gene ends were 7 bases for V and 7 bases for J; bases not matched to a gene: 6. Here the CDR3 DNA reads TGTGCCAGCATCCGCGGACAGGGGGGGACCCAGTACTTC. Translation: CASIRGQGGTQYF.

The rearrangement uses TRBV7-9 and TRBJ2-7, with 9 bases lining up with TRBD1. Germline values: CDR1 SEHNR, CDR2 FQNEAQ (reference sequence). The CDR3 contains 12 residues. V trimming: 4 bases; J trimming: 9 bases; junction bases outside the gene matches: 4. For the CDR3, the DNA is TGTGCCAGCAGCTCACTGACAGGGGGGCAGTACTTC. Protein sequence: CASSSLTGGQYF.

The chain has TRBV10-3 and TRBJ2-5; 9 bases match TRBD2. The CDR3 runs 15 residues. The ends lost 6 bases at V and 4 bases at J; junction bases unmatched: 9. Per the germline V gene, CDR1 is ENHRY and CDR2 is SYGVKD. The CDR3 region has the DNA TGTGCCATCAGCCCGGGACTAGCTGGAGGAGAGACCCAGTACTTC. Translated, it gives CAISPGLAGGETQYF.

CDR3: CAVRLAGGPGSYNEQFF. In DNA form, the CDR3 reads TGTGCCGTCCGACTAGCGGGAGGGCCTGGCTCCTACAATGAGCAGTTCTTC. This chain joins TRBV15 and TRBJ2-1; 14 positions match TRBD2. V trimming: 11 bases; J trimming: 0 bases; junction bases outside the gene matches: 9. The CDR3 consists of 17 residues. Germline CDR1 LNHNV, CDR2 YYDKDF (reference sequence).

CDR3 amino acids: CASSQERSSGSGLTDTQYF. DNA for the CDR3: TGTGCCAGCAGCCAAGAGCGGTCTAGCGGGAGTGGTTTGACAGATACGCAGTATTTT. The chain combines TRBV14 with TRBJ2-3; 10 bases map to TRBD2. The CDR3 is 19 residues long. V gave up 0 bases and J gave up 3 bases; unmatched junction bases: 12. CDR1 and CDR2 from the germline V gene are SGHDN and FVKESK.

This clone was recorded once. The V and J genes are TRBV12-5 and TRBJ2-2; TRBD2 matches at 12 bases. The CDR3 spans 17 residues. V gave up 6 bases and J gave up 0 bases; unmatched junction bases: 5. Germline values: CDR1 LGHNT, CDR2 FRNRAP. The CDR3 region has the DNA TGTGCTAGTGGAAAGACTAGCGGGGGCCCGAACACCGGGGAGCTGTTTTTT. As protein: CASGKTSGGPNTGELFF.

The CDR3 bases are TGTGCCAGCAGCTTAGGCGTCGGGGAGACCCAGTACTTC. Translation gives CASSLGVGETQYF. This chain uses TRBV7-8 with TRBJ2-5, with unresolved D. The germline CDR1 and CDR2 sequences are SGHVS and FQNEAQ. The CDR3 is 13 amino acids. V shed 1 base and J shed 5 bases, with 8 bases lying between them.

The chain recombines TRBV24-1 with TRBJ2-3, with a weak D call TRBD2 (5 bases). This CDR3 spans 15 amino acids. CDR1 and CDR2 from the germline V gene are KGHDR and SFDVKD. Trimming took off 2 bases at V and 0 bases at J, with 8 bases between the two ends. Here the CDR3 DNA reads TGTGCCACCAGTGATTATGGGGAGAGCACAGATACGCAGTATTTT. Its protein product is CATSDYGESTDTQYF.

This clone has just one count. The J gene is TRBJ2-3, the V gene TRBV6-5; 8 nucleotides line up with TRBD2. Unmatched junction bases numbered 3, after V lost 4 bases and J lost 3 bases. Germline V gene sequence: CDR1 MNHEY, CDR2 SVGAGI. The CDR3 sequence is 14 residues long. Here the CDR3 reads CASSSASGTDTQYF. DNA for the CDR3: TGTGCCAGCAGTTCGGCTAGCGGGACAGATACGCAGTATTTT.

CDR3 region: CASSQGLYNEQFF. For the CDR3, the DNA is TGTGCCAGCAGCCAGGGCCTCTACAATGAGCAGTTCTTC. The V call is TRBV2, the J call TRBJ2-1; D is possibly TRBD1 (5 bases). The germline gives CDR1 SNHLY, CDR2 FYNNEI. V was clipped by 6 bases and J by 3 bases, with 9 bases between them. There are 13 residues in the CDR3.

V gene TRBV5-4 combines with J gene TRBJ2-3, with D maybe TRBD2 (6 bases). The CDR3 spans 13 residues. V gave up 2 bases and J gave up 6 bases, with 10 bases separating them. Germline V gives CDR1 SGHNT, CDR2 YYREEE (reference sequence). The CDR3 nucleotides are TGTGCCAGCAGCTTACCGAGCGGGGATACGCAGTATTTT. Protein product: CASSLPSGDTQYF.

This clone was counted a single time. The J gene is TRBJ2-2, the V gene TRBV19; tentatively, D is TRBD2 (5 bases). Trimming took 3 bases from V and 8 from J, leaving 13 bases between them. This CDR3 spans 14 amino acids. CDR1 is LNHDA and CDR2 is SQIVND in the germline V gene (reference sequence). This chain's CDR3 is CASSIARGEGELFF. The CDR3 DNA reads as TGTGCCAGTAGTATTGCTCGGGGTGAGGGGGAGCTGTTTTTT. Combining the CDR3 with reference TRBV19 and TRBJ2-2 gives the whole variable domain DGGITQSPKYLFRKEGQNVTLSCEQNLNHDAMYWYRQDPGQGLRLIYYSQIVNDFQKGDIAEGYSVSREKKESFPLTVTSAQKNPTAFYLCASSIARGEGELFFGEGSRLTVL.

V usage is TRBV5-5 and J usage is TRBJ2-7, with TRBD2 matching over 9 bases. Trimming at V came to 7 bases and at J to 2 bases, leaving 13 bases not matched to a gene. The CDR3 runs 16 residues. CDR1 and CDR2 from the germline V gene are SGHKS and YYEKEE (reference sequence). The CDR3 bases are TGTGCCAGCCTCCAGGCTAGCGGGACAAGGGCCTACGAGCAGTACTTC. Protein: CASLQASGTRAYEQYF. Looking up the rest from reference TRBV5-5 and TRBJ2-7 gives the full variable domain: DAGVTQSPTHLIKTRGQQVTLRCSPISGHKSVSWYQQVLGQGPQFIFQYYEKEERGRGNFPDRFSARQFPNYSSELNVNALLLGDSALYLCASLQASGTRAYEQYFGPGTRLTVT.

This chain connects TRBV24-1 to TRBJ1-2; possibly TRBD1 for D (6 bases). V lost 0 bases, J lost 0 bases, and 19 bases lay in between. Germline-derived CDR1 and CDR2 are KGHDR and SFDVKD. This CDR3 is 19 amino acids long. The CDR3: CATSDLHETNRVANYGYTF. CDR3 nucleotide sequence: TGTGCCACCAGTGATTTGCATGAAACAAACAGGGTTGCTAACTATGGCTACACCTTC.

The chain employs TRBV5-1 and TRBJ2-1, with 12 bases aligning to TRBD1. CDR1 is SGHRS, CDR2 YFSETQ, per germline. The V gene end was trimmed by 4 bases and the J gene end by 7 bases; junction bases not matched to a gene: 6. This CDR3 contains 15 residues. CDR3 DNA: TGCGCCAGCAGCACGGGACAGGGGGCGAGGAATGAGCAGTTCTTC. The encoded protein is CASSTGQGARNEQFF.

V is TRBV12-5 and J is TRBJ2-3; 11 bases fit TRBD2. CDR1 LGHNT and CDR2 FRNRAP come from the germline V gene. After removal of 7 bases from V and 4 bases from J, the junction contained 10 bases not matched to a gene. CDR3 length: 16 amino acids. CDR3 sequence reads: CASAPHTSGRSDTQYF. CDR3 in DNA: TGTGCTAGTGCCCCTCACACTAGCGGGAGATCAGATACGCAGTATTTT. Full variable domain (missing parts from reference TRBV12-5 and TRBJ2-3): DARVTQTPRHKVTEMGQEVTMRCQPILGHNTVFWYRQTMMQGLELLAYFRNRAPLDDSGMPKDRFSAEMPDATLATLKIQPSEPRDSAVYFCASAPHTSGRSDTQYFGPGTRLTVL.

This clone was detected once. This chain joins TRBV2 and TRBJ2-3; the match to TRBD2 covers 10 bases. This CDR3 region has 15 residues. Germline V lookup: CDR1 SNHLY, CDR2 FYNNEI. V trimming: 8 bases; J trimming: 8 bases; junction bases outside the gene matches: 13. The CDR3 coding sequence is TGTGCCAGCTGCCTAGGGACCGTAGCGGGGGGTACGCAGTATTTT. Residues: CASCLGTVAGGTQYF.

The count of this clone is one. J is TRBJ2-1 and V is TRBV27; D remains ambiguous. Trimming removed 2 bases from V and 6 bases from J, with 14 bases in between. This CDR3 spans 15 amino acids. The germline gives CDR1 MNHEY, CDR2 SMNVEV (reference sequence). CDR3 sequence: CASSLMLVLVNEQFF. CDR3 in DNA: TGTGCCAGCAGTTTAATGCTAGTGTTGGTCAATGAGCAGTTCTTC.